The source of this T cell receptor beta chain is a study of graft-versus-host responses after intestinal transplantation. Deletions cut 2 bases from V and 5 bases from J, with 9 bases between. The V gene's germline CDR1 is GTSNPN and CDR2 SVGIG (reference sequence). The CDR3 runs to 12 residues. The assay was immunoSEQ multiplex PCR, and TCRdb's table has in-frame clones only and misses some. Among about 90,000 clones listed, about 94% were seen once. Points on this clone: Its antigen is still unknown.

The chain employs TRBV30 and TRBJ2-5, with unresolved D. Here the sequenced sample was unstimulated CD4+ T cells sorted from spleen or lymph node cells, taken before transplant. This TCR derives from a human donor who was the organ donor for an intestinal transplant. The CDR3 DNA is TGTGCCTGGAGTCTCGGGCTGGAGACCCAGTACTTC. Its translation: CAWSLGLETQYF.